These 28 T cell receptor beta chains were all obtained from the same sample, sequenced in a study of blood T cell repertoires in COVID-19. This table comes from immunoSEQ multiplex PCR, and its TCRdb copy is limited to in-frame clones, with some not included. The data hold fewer than 350,000 clones, with just over 90% observed a single time. The sequenced sample consisted of PBMCs or T cells enriched from blood (not recorded which). Receptors were obtained from a woman in her 40s with acute COVID-19.

The rearrangement joins TRBV6-1 to TRBJ1-5, with D maybe TRBD1 (5 bases). Germline V lookup: CDR1 MNHNS, CDR2 SASEGT. CDR3 length: 16 residues. V shed 0 bases and J shed 2 bases, with 11 bases lying between them. The CDR3 DNA is TGTGCCAGCAGTGAAGCGCCCAGGGTGGGCAATCAGCCCCAGCATTTT. Its protein product is CASSEAPRVGNQPQHF.

The V and J genes are TRBV19 and TRBJ1-2; D remains unclear. The ends were cut back, 6 bases at V and 1 base at J, with 15 bases in the middle. The CDR3 is made up of 15 amino acids. Germline V gene data show CDR1 as LNHDA and CDR2 as SQIVND (reference sequence). The CDR3 region is CASSPGDGNNYGYTF. As DNA, the CDR3 is TGTGCCAGTAGCCCCGGAGACGGTAATAACTATGGCTACACCTTC. Supplemented by reference TRBV19 and TRBJ1-2, the full variable domain reads DGGITQSPKYLFRKEGQNVTLSCEQNLNHDAMYWYRQDPGQGLRLIYYSQIVNDFQKGDIAEGYSVSREKKESFPLTVTSAQKNPTAFYLCASSPGDGNNYGYTFGSGTRLTVV.

The chain links TRBV21-1 to TRBJ2-1; the table's D gene call, TRBD2, was not cross checked with the DNA. TRBV21-1 is assigned pseudogene status. This CDR3 region has 12 residues. The CDR3 DNA sequence: TGTGCCAGCAGCAGAATTAGCACTGAGCAGTTCTTC. It yields the protein CASSRISTEQFF.

There are a few counts of this clone. The CDR3 DNA sequence: TGTGCCAGCAGTTCGCGGGGGGGCGGAGGGTACCAAGAGACCCAGTACTTC. Translated: CASSSRGGGGYQETQYF. The chain employs TRBV27 and TRBJ2-5; 9 bases line up with TRBD2. Germline loops: CDR1 MNHEY, CDR2 SMNVEV (reference sequence). Germline trimming cut 4 bases from V and 0 bases from J; bases unmatched to any gene: 9. This CDR3 has 17 residues.

The rearrangement joins TRBV28 to TRBJ2-7; TRBD2 agrees at 11 bases. Trimming took 3 bases from V and 9 from J; bases not matched to a gene: 10. This CDR3 has 15 amino acids. Germline V gene lookup returns CDR1 MDHEN and CDR2 SYDVKM. The chain's CDR3 is CASSLFSGGAGGQYF. The CDR3 nucleotides are TGTGCCAGCAGTTTGTTTAGCGGGGGGGCCGGTGGGCAGTACTTC.

The V gene is TRBV5-1, the J gene TRBJ1-2; TRBD1 agrees at 11 bases. This CDR3 has 15 amino acids. V shed 3 bases, J shed 8 bases, and the junction held 9 bases outside the gene matches. CDR1 SGHRS and CDR2 YFSETQ come from the germline V gene. CDR3 in DNA: TGCGCCAGCAGCTCCTTTGGACAGGGGGCGCGAGGCTACACCTTC. Protein sequence: CASSSFGQGARGYTF.

The chain joins TRBV7-9 to TRBJ1-3, with unresolved D. CDR1 and CDR2 (germline): SEHNR, FQNEAQ (reference sequence). The CDR3 extends over 14 amino acids. Trimming shortened V by 5 bases and J by 1 base, and 9 bases separated the two germline ends. CDR3: CASSPPGSGNTIYF. The CDR3 region has the DNA TGTGCCAGCAGCCCCCCGGGATCTGGAAACACCATATATTTT. Variable domain in full (rest from reference TRBV7-9 and TRBJ1-3): DTGVSQNPRHKITKRGQNVTFRCDPISEHNRLYWYRQTLGQGPEFLTYFQNEAQLEKSRLLSDRFSAERPKGSFSTLEIQRTEQGDSAMYLCASSPPGSGNTIYFGEGSWLTVV.

The rearrangement links TRBV7-8 to TRBJ2-3; 9 bases are shared with TRBD1. This CDR3 is 19 amino acids long. Trimming took 5 bases from V and 2 from J; bases not matched to a gene: 17. Germline assignment: CDR1 SGHVS and CDR2 FQNEAQ. CDR3 coding DNA: TGTGCCAGCAGCCGCACCGGGACAGGGAAGAAGAAACCCACAGATACGCAGTATTTT. Residues: CASSRTGTGKKKPTDTQYF. Complete variable domain (other parts from reference TRBV7-8 and TRBJ2-3): GAGVSQSPRYKVAKRGQDVALRCDPISGHVSLFWYQQALGQGPEFLTYFQNEAQLDKSGLPSDRFFAERPEGSVSTLKIQRTQQEDSAVYLCASSRTGTGKKKPTDTQYFGPGTRLTVL.

The chain uses TRBV30 and TRBJ1-2; 7 positions agree with TRBD1. Germline trimming cut 1 base from V and 10 bases from J; bases unmatched to any gene: 6. From germline, CDR1 is GTSNPN and CDR2 SVGIG (reference sequence). The CDR3 contains 12 residues. CDR3 in amino acids: CAWSGTGATYTF. The CDR3 bases are TGTGCCTGGAGTGGAACAGGGGCGACCTACACCTTC.

The chain is built from TRBV7-2 and TRBJ2-7; 13 bases map to TRBD2. V shed 5 bases, J shed 5 bases, and the junction held 3 bases outside the gene matches. The CDR3 length is 14 residues. Germline CDR1 reads SGHTA; CDR2 reads FQGNSA. The CDR3 DNA follows: TGTGCCAGCAGCCGGACTAGCGGGAGTAACGAGCAGTACTTC. Residues: CASSRTSGSNEQYF.

This rearrangement joins TRBV4-1 to TRBJ2-2, with a possible D match to TRBD2 (6 bases). Deletions cut 1 base from V and 4 bases from J, with 10 bases between. The CDR3 runs 15 residues. Germline lookup yields CDR1 MGHRA and CDR2 YSYEKL. Here the CDR3 reads CASSQAGASTGELFF. CDR3 DNA: TGCGCCAGCAGCCAAGCGGGAGCGAGCACCGGGGAGCTGTTTTTT.

The genes are TRBV7-9 and TRBJ2-4, with TRBD1 as a possible D gene (5 bases). Germline values: CDR1 SEHNR, CDR2 FQNEAQ (reference sequence). CDR3 size: 18 residues. Trimming removed 4 bases from V and 0 bases from J, with 19 bases in between. The CDR3 loop reads CASSSPTGFPLAKNIQYF. The CDR3 DNA follows: TGTGCCAGCAGCTCCCCAACAGGATTTCCTTTAGCCAAAAACATTCAGTACTTC.

The genes are TRBV7-3 and TRBJ1-5; D uncertain. V lost 3 bases to trimming and J lost 0 bases, with 9 bases between them. Germline V gives CDR1 SGHTA, CDR2 FQGTGA. The CDR3 runs 15 residues. CDR3 protein: CASSLVENSNQPQHF. The CDR3 DNA sequence: TGTGCCAGCAGCTTGGTGGAGAATAGCAATCAGCCCCAGCATTTT.

The rearrangement links TRBV5-4 to TRBJ1-1, with 7 bases fitting TRBD1. The CDR3 runs 14 residues. Germline assignment: CDR1 SGHNT and CDR2 YYREEE (reference sequence). V shed 4 bases, J shed 4 bases, and the junction held 7 bases outside the gene matches. Written as DNA, the CDR3 is TGTGCCAGCAGCCCGCAGACAGGGAGCACTGAAGCTTTCTTT. Its translation: CASSPQTGSTEAFF.

The J gene is TRBJ2-7, the V gene TRBV9; 10 bases line up with TRBD2. The CDR3 spans 16 residues. V gave up 4 bases and J gave up 3 bases; unmatched junction bases: 10. Germline V gene data show CDR1 as SGDLS and CDR2 as YYNGEE. CDR3 nucleotides: TGTGCCAGCAGCCCAAGGAGGGCTAGCGGGAGCTACGAGCAGTACTTC. It translates to CASSPRRASGSYEQYF.

The rearrangement uses TRBV6-5 and TRBJ2-1, with TRBD2 matching over 8 bases. The V and J ends lost 6 bases and 6 bases, in that order; junction bases with no gene match: 7. Germline V gives CDR1 MNHEY, CDR2 SVGAGI. CDR3 size: 14 residues. CDR3 DNA sequence: TGTGCCAGCAGGCGAGCGGGGGCCGTCAATGAGCAGTTCTTC. It yields the protein CASRRAGAVNEQFF.

The rearrangement uses TRBV7-2 and TRBJ2-2, with D perhaps matching TRBD1 (6 bases). Trimming pared 4 bases from V and 5 bases from J, leaving 11 bases between. CDR1 is SGHTA and CDR2 is FQGNSA in the germline V gene. The CDR3 extends over 14 amino acids. The CDR3 DNA follows: TGTGCCAGCAGCTCAAAGAGGGGGACCGGGGAGCTGTTTTTT. This sequence encodes CASSSKRGTGELFF.

The chain couples TRBV6-1 to TRBJ1-4, with a possible D match to TRBD1 (5 bases). V was clipped by 3 bases and J by 6 bases, with 11 bases between them. This CDR3 is built from 14 residues. Germline V gives CDR1 MNHNS, CDR2 SASEGT. CDR3: CASSEGGTHEKLFF. The CDR3 DNA reads as TGTGCCAGCAGTGAGGGGGGGACGCATGAAAAACTGTTTTTT.

The chain uses TRBV7-2 and TRBJ1-6, with D perhaps TRBD1 (5 bases). CDR3 length: 12 amino acids. CDR1 SGHTA and CDR2 FQGNSA come from the germline V gene. Trimming shortened V by 1 base and J by 13 bases, and 8 bases separated the two germline ends. CDR3 in amino acids: CASSLVGGPLHF. DNA of the CDR3: TGTGCCAGCAGCTTAGTCGGGGGGCCCCTCCACTTT.

This chain uses TRBV13 with TRBJ1-1; 7 bases fit TRBD1. Germline V gives CDR1 PRHDT, CDR2 FYEKMQ (reference sequence). The CDR3 sequence is 14 residues long. V was clipped by 6 bases and J by 1 base; unmatched bases: 5. CDR3 sequence (DNA): TGTGCCAGCAGAAAGAGGACAGGGAACACTGAAGCTTTCTTT. It yields the protein CASRKRTGNTEAFF.

The chain is built from TRBV10-3 and TRBJ1-2; D might be TRBD1 (6 bases). Trimming left V 4 bases short and J 7 bases short, with 19 bases between. The germline V gene encodes CDR1 ENHRY and CDR2 SYGVKD. This CDR3 is 15 amino acids long. Here the CDR3 reads CAISGSNRVSGGYTF. CDR3 coding DNA: TGTGCCATCAGTGGCTCTAACAGGGTATCCGGTGGCTACACCTTC.

This clone appeared once. The chain's CDR3 is CASMHGEGDRGYEQYF. The DNA for the CDR3 is TGTGCCAGCATGCATGGGGAGGGGGACAGGGGATACGAGCAGTACTTC. The chain carries TRBV2 and TRBJ2-7; the match to TRBD1 covers 10 bases. The V gene's germline CDR1 is SNHLY and CDR2 FYNNEI. J was trimmed by 4 bases and V by 7 bases; bases with no gene match: 13. The CDR3 is 16 amino acids.

The chain is built from TRBV7-8 and TRBJ1-5; weak D call: TRBD1 (6 bases). The CDR3 loop spans 14 amino acids. V was shortened by 3 bases and J by 4 bases, with 10 bases between the two germline ends. The germline V gene has CDR1 SGHVS and CDR2 FQNEAQ. DNA for the CDR3: TGTGCCAGCAGCTTCGGACAGCTTAATCAGCCCCAGCATTTT. It yields the protein CASSFGQLNQPQHF.

The gene calls are TRBV24-1 and TRBJ2-1; 10 bases match TRBD2. The junction had 9 bases not matched to a gene; V was cut back by 3 bases and J by 8 bases. Per the germline V gene, CDR1 is KGHDR and CDR2 is SFDVKD. The CDR3 sequence is 16 residues long. The CDR3 DNA is TGTGCCACCAGTGATGGGGCCCTAGCGGGGGATGATGAGCAGTTCTTC. Amino acids: CATSDGALAGDDEQFF.

V usage is TRBV5-4 and J usage is TRBJ2-1, with 13 positions matching TRBD2. Trimming at V came to 0 bases and at J to 6 bases, leaving 9 bases not matched to a gene. The CDR3 has 18 residues. Per germline, CDR1 SGHNT and CDR2 YYREEE (reference sequence). CDR3 loop: CASSLDVRTSGRGNEQFF. For the CDR3, the DNA is TGTGCCAGCAGCTTGGACGTGAGGACTAGCGGGAGAGGCAATGAGCAGTTCTTC. Filled out from reference TRBV5-4 and TRBJ2-1, the complete variable domain reads ETGVTQSPTHLIKTRGQQVTLRCSSQSGHNTVSWYQQALGQGPQFIFQYYREEENGRGNFPPRFSGLQFPNYSSELNVNALELDDSALYLCASSLDVRTSGRGNEQFFGPGTRLTVL.

The chain joins TRBV6-5 to TRBJ1-2, with a tentative D call TRBD1 (6 bases). The CDR3 length is 16 residues. Trimming removed 4 bases from V and 8 bases from J, with 23 bases in between. CDR1 MNHEY and CDR2 SVGAGI come from the germline V gene. CDR3 DNA sequence: TGTGCCAGCAGTTCTCAATACACCCCACAGGGTGGCGGCTACACCTTC. Translation: CASSSQYTPQGGGYTF.

This chain uses TRBV29-1 with TRBJ2-7; D possibly corresponds to TRBD1 (5 bases). V was trimmed by 3 bases and J by 4 bases, leaving 22 bases between them. Germline assignment: CDR1 SQVTM and CDR2 ANQGSEA. The CDR3 consists of 16 residues. The CDR3, as DNA: TGCAGCGTTGATCCGAACCTCGGCGCAGCAGGGTACGAGCAGTACTTC. Translating it yields CSVDPNLGAAGYEQYF.

The chain carries TRBV9 and TRBJ2-1; 11 positions agree with TRBD2. The germline V gene encodes CDR1 SGDLS and CDR2 YYNGEE. The CDR3 sequence is 16 residues long. Unmatched junction bases numbered 3, after V lost 4 bases and J lost 0 bases. CDR3 nucleotide sequence: TGTGCCAGCAGCACTAGCGGGGGAGGCTCCTACAATGAGCAGTTCTTC. Its translation is CASSTSGGGSYNEQFF.